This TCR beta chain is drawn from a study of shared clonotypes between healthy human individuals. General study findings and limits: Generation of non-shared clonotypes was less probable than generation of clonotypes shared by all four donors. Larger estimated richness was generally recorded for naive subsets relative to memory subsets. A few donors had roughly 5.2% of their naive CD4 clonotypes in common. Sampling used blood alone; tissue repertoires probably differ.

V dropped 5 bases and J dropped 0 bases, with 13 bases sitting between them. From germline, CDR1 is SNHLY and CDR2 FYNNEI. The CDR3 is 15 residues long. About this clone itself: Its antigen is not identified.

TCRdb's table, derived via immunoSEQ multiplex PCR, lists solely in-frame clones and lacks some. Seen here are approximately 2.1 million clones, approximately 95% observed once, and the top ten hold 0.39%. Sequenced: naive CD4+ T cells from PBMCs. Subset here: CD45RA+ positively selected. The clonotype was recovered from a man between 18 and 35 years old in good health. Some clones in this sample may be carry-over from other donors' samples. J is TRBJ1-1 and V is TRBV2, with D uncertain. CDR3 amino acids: CASSQTRLMNTEAFF. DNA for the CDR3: TGTGCCAGCAGTCAGACCAGGCTAATGAACACTGAAGCTTTCTTT.